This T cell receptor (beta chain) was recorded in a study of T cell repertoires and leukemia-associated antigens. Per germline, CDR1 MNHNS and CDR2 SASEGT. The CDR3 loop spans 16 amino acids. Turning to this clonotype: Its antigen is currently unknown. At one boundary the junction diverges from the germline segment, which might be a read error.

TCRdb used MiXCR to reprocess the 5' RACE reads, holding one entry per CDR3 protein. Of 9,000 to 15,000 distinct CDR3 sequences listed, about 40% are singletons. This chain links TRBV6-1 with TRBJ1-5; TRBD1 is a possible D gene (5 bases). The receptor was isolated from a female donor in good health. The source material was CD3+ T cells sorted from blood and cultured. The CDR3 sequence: CASSPMVPRGNQPPHF. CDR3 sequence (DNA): TGTGCCAGCAGCCCCATGGTCCCACGGGGCAATCAACCCCCGCATTTT.